This T cell receptor beta chain is from a study of CD8 T cells in Susac syndrome. Notes on the study in general: Regarding the TCR sequencing and HLA analysis, the study admitted that a relatively small number of individuals were involved.

Deletions cut 0 bases from V and 1 base from J, with 13 bases between. Per the germline V gene, CDR1 is ENHRY and CDR2 is SYGVKD. This CDR3 has 16 amino acids. In regard to this clonotype: The antigen remains undetermined.

Random hexamers primed reverse transcription of about 0.5 to 1 ug RNA. TCR beta CDR3 was amplified by immunoSEQ multiplex PCR. This amplification extended across 54 Vbeta and 13 Jbeta segments. Each CDR3 protein is one row after TCRdb ran MiXCR on the immunoSEQ multiplex PCR reads. Of about 400,000 distinct CDR3 sequences listed, approximately 85% are singletons. Peripheral blood CD8+ and CD4+ T cells were profiled by TCR beta sequencing. Control patients had untreated stable or active relapsing-remitting multiple sclerosis by revised McDonald criteria. Sequencing input: CD8+ T cells from PBMCs. The chain is built from TRBV10-3 and TRBJ2-7, with D possibly TRBD1 on 5 matching bases. This sequence was found in a human donor with multiple sclerosis. CDR3 residues: CAISESKGIGSYEQYF. In DNA, the CDR3 is TGTGCCATCAGTGAGTCGAAGGGGATCGGGTCCTACGAGCAGTACTTC.